Presented here are 26 T cell receptor beta chains from one specimen sequenced in a study of tumor and adjacent non-tumor tissue in lung cancer. RNA was extracted from bulk tissue without any cell sorting. Three rounds of nested PCR, following a modified ARM-PCR protocol, produced the TCRbeta library. TCRdb ran MiXCR on the multiplex PCR reads and lists one entry per CDR3 protein. Of about 93,000 distinct CDR3 sequences in the sample, around 71% were seen once. The sample comprised lung tumor tissue. The receptor set was obtained from a man in his 60s with non-small cell lung cancer.

In its sample, this clonotype was seen many times. V usage is TRBV12-3 or TRBV12-4 and J usage is TRBJ2-7; the D is unclear. With 3 bases removed from V and 2 bases from J, the gap between germline ends came to 8 bases. This CDR3 region has 13 residues. CDR3 bases: TGTGCCAGCAGTTTCGCAGGAACCTACGAGCAGTACTTC. This sequence encodes CASSFAGTYEQYF.

The chain employs TRBV6-2 or TRBV6-3 and TRBJ2-7; 8 bases are shared with TRBD2. CDR3 length: 17 amino acids. V was clipped by 6 bases and J by 2 bases; unmatched bases: 15. Germline V gene sequence: CDR1 MNHEY, CDR2 SVGEGT. CDR3 amino acids: CASSYGYTSGGPYEQYF. The CDR3 coding sequence is TGTGCCAGCAGCTACGGTTATACGAGCGGGGGACCCTACGAGCAGTACTTC.

In the case of this clonotype: Sequence at one end of the junction differs from germline and may be a read error. The chain couples TRBV5-6 to TRBJ2-2; weak D call: TRBD1 (6 bases). The germline V gene has CDR1 SGHDT and CDR2 YYEEEE. This CDR3 comprises 17 residues. The CDR3 DNA is TGTGCCAGCAGCCTGATAGGGGCACAGGGCGTTACCGGGGAACTGTTTTTT. Protein: CASSLIGAQGVTGELFF.

Points on this clonotype: Its ends do not fully match the called genes, so a read error is possible. The rearrangement joins TRBV5-4 to TRBJ2-5; D is perhaps TRBD1 or TRBD2 (5 bases each). CDR3 length: 15 residues. Germline loops: CDR1 SGHNT, CDR2 YYREEE (reference sequence). CDR3 nucleotides: TGTGCCAGCAGCTTTAGCGCAGGGACCCAAGAGACCAAGTGCTTC. Protein sequence: CASSFSAGTQETKCF.

This clonotype was observed at least ten times. The genes are TRBV20-1 and TRBJ2-3; 8 bases align to TRBD2. The germline V gene has CDR1 DFQATT and CDR2 SNEGSKA (reference sequence). The junction had 4 bases not matched to a gene; V was cut back by 4 bases and J by 4 bases. There are 13 residues in the CDR3. This chain's CDR3 is CSATGLASDTQYF. The CDR3 DNA follows: TGCAGTGCTACCGGACTAGCTTCAGATACGCAGTATTTT.

This clonotype was seen a handful of times. The chain combines TRBV5-1 with TRBJ2-1; 10 positions agree with TRBD1. V dropped 4 bases and J dropped 8; count of bases not matched to a gene: 3. In germline, CDR1 is SGHRS, CDR2 YFSETQ. The CDR3 length is 13 residues. The CDR3 protein is CASSPGQGYEQFF. For the CDR3, the DNA is TGCGCCAGCAGCCCGGGACAGGGGTATGAGCAGTTCTTC.

Points on this clonotype: One end of the junction varies from germline; a read error may be responsible. The V gene is TRBV4-1, the J gene TRBJ2-6; 8 bases fit TRBD2. Germline V gene sequence: CDR1 MGHRA, CDR2 YSYEKL. CDR3 length: 19 amino acids. This CDR3 reads CASSQGVAAGAAGGNVLTF. CDR3 DNA sequence: TGCGCCAGCAGCCAAGGGGTCGCAGCGGGAGCAGCTGGGGGCAACGTCCTGACTTTC.

CDR3 in amino acids: CASSSASSGPRGNIQYF. CDR3 nucleotide sequence: TGTGCCAGCAGTTCCGCCTCGTCGGGTCCTCGGGGGAACATTCAGTACTTC. The V call is TRBV28, the J call TRBJ2-4; a weak D match, TRBD2 (6 bases). Deletions cut 4 bases from V and 7 bases from J, with 23 bases between. Looked up from germline, CDR1 is MDHEN and CDR2 is SYDVKM. This CDR3 comprises 17 residues.

For this clonotype: One end of the junction fails to match germline, which may point to a read error. This chain joins TRBV28 and TRBJ1-1; D gene ambiguous. Per the germline V gene, CDR1 is MDHEN and CDR2 is SYDVKM. The CDR3 consists of 14 residues. The CDR3 region has the DNA TGTGCCAGCAGCTCAAATCCCCTGAGCACTGAAGCTATCTTT. As protein: CASSSNPLSTEAIF.

This clonotype is a singleton in its sample. At one end the junction does not follow the germline gene, possibly because of a read error. The chain is built from TRBV4-2 and TRBJ1-6; 8 bases match TRBD1. This CDR3 is 16 amino acids long. Germline CDR1 and CDR2: LGHNA and YNFKEQ. DNA of the CDR3: TGTGTCAGCAGTCAAGACTGGACAGGGACAAATTCACCCCTCCACTTT. Amino acid sequence: CVSSQDWTGTNSPLHF.

This clonotype showed up just a few times. The V call is TRBV21-1, the J call TRBJ1-6. TRBV21-1 counts as a pseudogene. The length of the CDR3 is 15 residues. The chain's CDR3 is CACSPRSSYNSPLHF. The CDR3 nucleotides read TGTGCCTGCAGCCCCAGGAGCTCCTATAATTCACCCCTCCACTTT.

This clonotype has just a few counts. A read error may explain this, as a much larger clone is one base away. V is TRBV5-5 and J is TRBJ1-1; D not resolved. CDR1 is SGHKS and CDR2 is YYEKEE in the germline V gene (reference sequence). The CDR3 contains 15 residues. CDR3 coding DNA: TGTGCCTGCAGCTTTATAGACGTCTACAACACTGAAGCTTTCTTT. As protein: CACSFIDVYNTEAFF.

The gene calls are TRBV11-3 and TRBJ2-7; a possible D gene is TRBD1 (5 bases). Per germline, CDR1 SGHNT and CDR2 YENEEA. The CDR3 totals 15 residues. Trimming removed 0 bases from V and 6 bases from J, with 15 bases in between. CDR3: CASSLDGAQAREQYF. The CDR3 region has the DNA TGTGCCAGCAGCTTAGATGGGGCCCAGGCTCGCGAGCAGTACTTC.

This chain connects TRBV11-2 to TRBJ1-6; 7 bases are a match to TRBD1. J was trimmed by 6 bases and V by 1 base; bases with no gene match: 12. CDR3 length: 18 residues. Germline V gene sequence: CDR1 SGHAT, CDR2 FQNNGV. This CDR3 is CASSLVPGHSGGNSPLHF. The CDR3 DNA reads as TGTGCCAGCAGCTTAGTGCCGGGACACTCAGGGGGTAATTCACCCCTCCACTTT.

The gene calls are TRBV2 and TRBJ2-2, with a weak D call TRBD2 (5 bases). V was clipped by 6 bases and J by 5 bases, with 10 bases between them. The CDR3 length is 13 residues. Germline V gene sequence: CDR1 SNHLY, CDR2 FYNNEI. CDR3 in DNA: TGTGCCAGCAGCATTAGCGATACCGGGGAGCTGTTTTTT. This sequence encodes CASSISDTGELFF.

About this clonotype itself: This sequence may be a read error, since a much larger clone differs from it by one base. The chain combines TRBV4-1 with TRBJ2-7; perhaps D is TRBD1 or TRBD2 (6 bases each). Germline V gene lookup returns CDR1 MGHRA and CDR2 YSYEKL. V gave up 7 bases and J gave up 3 bases, with 19 bases separating them. The CDR3 length is 15 residues. The CDR3 bases are TGCGCCAGCAACTCGGAAGGGGGGCGGATCTACGAGCAGTACTTC. Translated: CASNSEGGRIYEQYF.

This CDR3 is CSVTDSYMNTEAFF. CDR3 bases: TGCAGCGTTACGGACAGTTACATGAACACTGAAGCTTTCTTT. The V gene is TRBV29-1, the J gene TRBJ1-1; D is possibly TRBD1 (6 bases). V was clipped by 5 bases and J by 0 bases, with 13 bases between them. This CDR3 has 14 residues. In germline, CDR1 is SQVTM, CDR2 ANQGSEA.

Note on this clonotype: The junction and the germline gene differ at one end; a read error may be behind it. V usage is TRBV10-2 and J usage is TRBJ2-2; 7 nucleotides line up with TRBD2. The germline V gene has CDR1 WSHSY and CDR2 SAAADI. This CDR3 spans 12 amino acids. Here the CDR3 DNA reads TGCGTCAGCAGAACTAGCGCCGGGGAGCTGTTTTTC. Amino acids: CVSRTSAGELFF.

This clonotype has just a few counts. Here the CDR3 omits its conserved ending phenylalanine or tryptophan, so a read error is the likely source. V and J are TRBV12-5 and TRBJ1-1; D not certain. Trimming left V 3 bases short and J 0 bases short, with 11 bases between. Germline loops: CDR1 LGHNT, CDR2 FRNRAP. The CDR3 spans 15 residues. The CDR3: CASGLSTGLNTEAFL. CDR3 coding DNA: TGTGCTAGTGGTTTATCGACGGGTCTGAACACTGAAGCTTTCCTT.

Comment on this clonotype: One junction end disagrees with the germline gene, perhaps due to a read error. The V and J genes are TRBV7-8 and TRBJ1-5; D ambiguous. Germline values: CDR1 SGHVS, CDR2 FQNEAQ. The CDR3 loop spans 13 amino acids. As DNA, the CDR3 is TGTGCCAGCAGGATCGGACGCAATCGGCCCCAGCATTTT. It codes for CASRIGRNRPQHF. The entire variable domain, with the rest obtained from reference TRBV7-8 and TRBJ1-5, is as follows: GAGVSQSPRYKVAKRGQDVALRCDPISGHVSLFWYQQALGQGPEFLTYFQNEAQLDKSGLPSDRFFAERPEGSVSTLKIQRTQQEDSAVYLCASRIGRNRPQHFGDGTRLSIL.

This clonotype has a count of ten or more. The gene calls are TRBV6-2 or TRBV6-3 and TRBJ2-1, with 7 bases aligning to TRBD2. This CDR3 comprises 15 residues. Germline V lookup: CDR1 MNHEY, CDR2 SVGEGT. The junction had 6 bases not matched to a gene; V was cut back by 0 bases and J by 7 bases. The CDR3 region has the DNA TGTGCCAGCAGTTACTCTGCGGGAGTTTGGAATGAGCAGTTCTTC. Translated: CASSYSAGVWNEQFF.

Worth noting for this clonotype: A junction boundary mismatches the germline segment, possibly from a read error. The chain has TRBV4-3 and TRBJ2-5; 12 bases are a match to TRBD2. Germline CDR1 and CDR2: LGHNA and YSLEER. The CDR3 covers 17 residues. The CDR3 DNA reads as TGCGCCAGCAACCAACTGAGGACTAGCGGGAACACAGAGACCCAGTACTTC. Translation gives CASNQLRTSGNTETQYF.

The gene calls are TRBV10-2 and TRBJ2-7; D call uncertain. Trimming took 6 bases from V and 2 from J, leaving 14 bases between them. The CDR3 sequence is 14 residues long. From germline, CDR1 is WSHSY and CDR2 SAAADI. The CDR3 DNA is TGCGCCAGCAGAGCGACATGGGTACCCTACGAGCAGTACTTC. Protein product: CASRATWVPYEQYF.

As concerns this clonotype: Because it lacks the conserved phenylalanine or tryptophan at the end, this CDR3 is likely a read error. This rearrangement joins TRBV20-1 to TRBJ2-1; 9 nucleotides align to TRBD2. V gave up 4 bases and J gave up 6 bases; unmatched junction bases: 7. CDR1 DFQATT and CDR2 SNEGSKA come from the germline V gene (reference sequence). The CDR3 length is 14 residues. The CDR3 spells CSANRGGAANEQFL. The CDR3 DNA sequence: TGCAGTGCTAACCGCGGGGGGGCCGCCAATGAGCAGTTCCTC.

In regard to this clonotype: One junction end disagrees with the germline gene, perhaps due to a read error. The J gene is TRBJ2-5, the V gene TRBV4-1, with D perhaps TRBD2 (5 bases). The germline V gene encodes CDR1 MGHRA and CDR2 YSYEKL. This CDR3 is built from 15 residues. Written as DNA, the CDR3 is TGCGCCATCAGCCTTAACTTCGGAGGAGGAGAGATCCAGTACTTC. It translates to CAISLNFGGGEIQYF.

Regarding this clonotype: At one end, the junction sequence differs from germline, possibly due to a read error. The V and J genes are TRBV4-2 and TRBJ2-1, with 9 bases identical to TRBD2. Germline CDR1 and CDR2: LGHNA and YNFKEQ. The CDR3 covers 17 residues. CDR3: CVSSHVQRSGGQDEQFF. The CDR3 bases are TGTGTCAGCAGCCATGTTCAGCGTAGCGGGGGTCAGGATGAGCAGTTCTTC.